The next 7 T cell receptor beta chains were all read from a single sample in a study of CD8+CD57+ T cells in acquired aplastic anemia. CDR3 and TCR beta VDJ profiling relied on a genomic DNA template. Via MiXCR, TCRdb re-called the reads, giving one row per CDR3 protein. The sample gives hundreds of thousands of distinct CDR3 sequences, roughly 64% of which show up once; under 5% is in the top ten. The specimen sequenced was sorted CD4+, CD8+, or CD8+CD57+ T cells (not recorded which) from PBMCs. The receptors were gathered from a human donor in good health, serving as a control.

This clonotype was recorded many times. A single base separates this from a much larger clone, so it may be a read error. The rearrangement links TRBV10-3 to TRBJ2-3, with 7 bases matching TRBD1. Germline CDR1 reads ENHRY; CDR2 reads SYGVKD. V shed 7 bases, J shed 4 bases, and the junction held 11 bases outside the gene matches. This CDR3 contains 15 residues. CDR3 region: CAINTGIGGADTQYF. DNA for the CDR3: TGTGCCATCAATACCGGGATAGGGGGCGCAGATACGCAGTATTTT.

This clonotype was counted many times. This chain uses TRBV6-6 with TRBJ1-5; D may be TRBD1 (6 bases). V was trimmed by 7 bases and J by 5 bases, leaving 12 bases between them. The CDR3 is 13 residues long. Per germline, CDR1 MNHNY and CDR2 SVGAGI (reference sequence). In nucleotides, the CDR3 is TGTGCCAGCACGTCGAGGACAGATCAGCCCCAGCATTTT. It yields the protein CASTSRTDQPQHF.

Points on this clonotype: The germline gene is not matched at one end of the junction; a read error may be the cause. J is TRBJ1-2 and V is TRBV5-1; D is uncertain. This CDR3 has 13 amino acids. From germline, CDR1 is SGHRS and CDR2 YFSETQ. In nucleotides, the CDR3 is TGTGCCAGCAGCTTGGCCAGGACTGCGAACTACACCTTC. This sequence encodes CASSLARTANYTF. Together with reference TRBV5-1 and TRBJ1-2, the CDR3 gives the full variable domain: KAGVTQTPRYLIKTRGQQVTLSCSPISGHRSVSWYQQTPGQGLQFLFEYFSETQRNKGNFPGRFSGRQFSNSRSEMNVSTLELGDSALYLCASSLARTANYTFGSGTRLTVV.

The rearrangement links TRBV12-3 or TRBV12-4 to TRBJ2-2; TRBD1 might be the D (6 bases). The CDR3 sequence is 15 residues long. DNA for the CDR3: TGTGCTAGCTCCTTCTGGGACCAGGGGACCGGGGAGCTGTTTTTT. Translating gives CASSFWDQGTGELFF.

This clonotype occurred a few times. V is TRBV7-6 and J is TRBJ2-7, with TRBD1 matching over 9 bases. J was trimmed by 5 bases and V by 3 bases; bases with no gene match: 8. The CDR3 length is 15 residues. CDR1 SGHVS and CDR2 FNYEAQ come from the germline V gene. DNA of the CDR3: TGTGCCAGCAGCTTGGGCGGGACAGGGACCCACGAGCAGTACTTC. Translation gives CASSLGGTGTHEQYF.

This clonotype was recorded only once. No conserved phenylalanine or tryptophan is present at the end of the CDR3, so a read error is the likely explanation. The DNA is left out, because the CDR3 cannot be placed on it with certainty; the CDR3 is given as TCRdb lists it. The V and J genes are TRBV19 and TRBJ1-5; TRBD1, the table's D call, was not compared with the DNA. CDR1 and CDR2 from the germline V gene are LNHDA and SQIVND (reference sequence). The CDR3 spans 16 amino acids, including both terminal residues. The chain's CDR3 is CATPNQKPRQHQADGI.

The chain links TRBV7-2 to TRBJ1-6, with D unresolved. Trimming removed 1 base from V and 16 bases from J, with 23 bases in between. This CDR3 spans 16 amino acids. The germline CDR1 and CDR2 sequences are SGHTA and FQGNSA. The CDR3 DNA is TGTGCCAGCAGCTTAGGTCGACTAGGCCCGGGAACCCAGCTCCACTTT. It yields the protein CASSLGRLGPGTQLHF.